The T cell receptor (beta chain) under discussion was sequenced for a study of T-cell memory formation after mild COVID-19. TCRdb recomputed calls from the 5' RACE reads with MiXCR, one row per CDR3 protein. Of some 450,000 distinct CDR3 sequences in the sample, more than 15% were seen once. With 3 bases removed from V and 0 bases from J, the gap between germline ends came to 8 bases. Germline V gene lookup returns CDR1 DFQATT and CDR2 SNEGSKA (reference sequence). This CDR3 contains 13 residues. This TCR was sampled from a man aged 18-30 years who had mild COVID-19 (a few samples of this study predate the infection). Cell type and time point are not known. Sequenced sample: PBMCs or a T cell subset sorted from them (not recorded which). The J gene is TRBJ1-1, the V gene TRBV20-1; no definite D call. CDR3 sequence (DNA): TGCAGTGCTAGTCGCTCCGTGAACACTGAAGCTTTCTTT. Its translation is CSASRSVNTEAFF.